These 21 T cell receptor beta chains share one sample of origin, sequenced in a study of breast tumors, draining lymph nodes, adjacent tissues. TCRdb reprocessed the multiplex PCR reads with MiXCR, giving one entry per CDR3 protein. The sample shows about 230,000 distinct CDR3 sequences, about a third of them seen only once. Axillary draining lymph nodes of breast cancer patients supplied the node samples. The sample was axillary lymph node tissue. The source of these receptors is a female donor with breast cancer. Some clones in this sample may be carry-over from other donors' samples.

Ten or more counts support this clonotype. The chain is built from TRBV6-4 and TRBJ2-1, with 7 bases matching TRBD1. CDR1 MRHNA and CDR2 SNTAGT come from the germline V gene. The V gene end was trimmed by 4 bases and the J gene end by 6 bases; junction bases not matched to a gene: 6. The CDR3 covers 14 residues. The CDR3 DNA follows: TGTGCCAGCAGTGTTCTACAGGGGTCCAATGAGCAGTTCTTC. It encodes CASSVLQGSNEQFF.

This clonotype was seen at least ten times. The chain couples TRBV20-1 to TRBJ1-2, with a tentative D call TRBD1 (5 bases). Trimming stripped 6 bases from V and 4 bases from J, with 24 bases between. Germline V lookup: CDR1 DFQATT, CDR2 SNEGSKA (reference sequence). The CDR3 is 16 residues long. The CDR3 here is CSAPRGRWGEGYGYTF. CDR3 in DNA: TGCAGTGCACCGAGGGGCCGTTGGGGTGAAGGCTATGGCTACACCTTC.

V is TRBV7-9 and J is TRBJ2-5; TRBD2 is a possible D gene (5 bases). Germline assignment: CDR1 SEHNR and CDR2 FQNEAQ (reference sequence). V was cut by 1 base and J by 2 bases, with 14 bases left in between. The CDR3 has 16 amino acids. The chain's CDR3 is CASSLGLAGLQETQYF. The CDR3 nucleotides are TGTGCCAGCAGCTTAGGGCTAGCTGGGCTACAAGAGACCCAGTACTTC.

The chain links TRBV5-5 to TRBJ1-1; TRBD1 agrees at 7 bases. The CDR3 loop spans 17 amino acids. The J segment lost 0 bases and the V segment lost 4 bases, leaving 12 bases of the junction unmatched. In germline, CDR1 is SGHKS, CDR2 YYEKEE (reference sequence). This CDR3 is CASSRLTGKVVNTEAFF. The CDR3 DNA reads as TGTGCCAGCAGCCGCCTGACAGGGAAGGTAGTGAACACTGAAGCTTTCTTT. The full variable domain, rest sourced from reference TRBV5-5 and TRBJ1-1, is DAGVTQSPTHLIKTRGQQVTLRCSPISGHKSVSWYQQVLGQGPQFIFQYYEKEERGRGNFPDRFSARQFPNYSSELNVNALLLGDSALYLCASSRLTGKVVNTEAFFGQGTRLTVV.

This clonotype came up a few times. A much larger clone lies a single base off, so this may be a read error. This sequence joins TRBV14 and TRBJ2-2; perhaps TRBD2 as D (6 bases). This CDR3 has 14 residues. The V gene's germline CDR1 is SGHDN and CDR2 FVKESK. The V end lost 6 bases, the J end lost 4 bases, and 12 bases lay between the germline ends. The chain's CDR3 is CASSWLARTGELFF. CDR3 DNA: TGTGCCAGCAGTTGGCTAGCGCGCACCGGGGAGCTGTTTTTT.

This clonotype occurred many times. This chain joins TRBV7-3 and TRBJ2-3; possible D gene TRBD2, 6 bases. Germline V gene data show CDR1 as SGHTA and CDR2 as FQGTGA. There are 13 residues in the CDR3. Trimming shortened V by 5 bases and J by 3 bases, and 9 bases separated the two germline ends. The CDR3 spells CASSPGVTDTQYF. CDR3 bases: TGTGCCAGCAGCCCGGGGGTGACAGATACGCAGTATTTT.

The V call is TRBV14, the J call TRBJ2-3; 10 nucleotides match TRBD1. The germline V gene encodes CDR1 SGHDN and CDR2 FVKESK. The CDR3 has 16 amino acids. With 5 bases clipped from V and 1 base from J, the junction kept 6 bases outside the gene matches. The CDR3 loop is CASSSRDRGGTDTQYF. CDR3 sequence (DNA): TGTGCCAGCAGCAGCCGGGACAGGGGAGGCACAGATACGCAGTATTTT.

This clonotype was detected ten times or more. The chain couples TRBV24-1 to TRBJ2-1; 9 bases map to TRBD2. Germline-derived CDR1 and CDR2 are KGHDR and SFDVKD. CDR3 length: 15 residues. With 1 base clipped from V and 7 bases from J, the junction kept 4 bases outside the gene matches. The CDR3 is CATSDFGTSSNEQFF. The CDR3 bases are TGTGCCACCAGTGATTTCGGGACTAGCAGTAATGAGCAGTTCTTC.

To note about this clonotype: Relative to the germline gene, one junction end is altered; a read error may explain this. This sequence joins TRBV29-1 and TRBJ2-3; 15 bases are a match to TRBD2. The CDR3 runs 18 residues. Germline CDR1 and CDR2: SQVTM and ANQGSEA. The CDR3 loop reads CSAEDWGLAGGSTDTQYF. CDR3 nucleotides: TGCAGCGCTGAAGATTGGGGACTAGCGGGGGGTAGCACAGATACGCAGTATTTT.

This clonotype was picked up many times. The chain carries TRBV29-1 and TRBJ2-7; 7 nucleotides agree with TRBD1. Germline CDR1 and CDR2: SQVTM and ANQGSEA. The CDR3 extends over 13 amino acids. V shed 5 bases and J 0 bases; nucleotides not matched to a gene: 4. The CDR3 DNA is TGCAGCGTTATACAGGGGCACTCCTACGAGCAGTACTTC. Protein sequence: CSVIQGHSYEQYF.

This clonotype was counted many times. The rearrangement joins TRBV29-1 to TRBJ2-1; no firm D call. V gave up 4 bases and J gave up 14 bases, with 15 bases separating them. In germline, CDR1 is SQVTM, CDR2 ANQGSEA. This CDR3 region has 11 residues. CDR3 region: CSVVSWWQEFF. CDR3 nucleotide sequence: TGCAGCGTTGTTTCTTGGTGGCAGGAGTTCTTC.

This clonotype was seen at least ten times. CDR3 amino acids: CSASFSGADTQYF. The CDR3 DNA reads as TGCAGTGCTAGCTTCAGCGGCGCAGATACGCAGTATTTT. The rearrangement links TRBV20-1 to TRBJ2-3; possibly TRBD2 for D (5 bases). From germline, CDR1 is DFQATT and CDR2 SNEGSKA (reference sequence). This CDR3 is 13 amino acids long. The germline V and J ends were trimmed by 3 bases and 4 bases, with 11 bases remaining between them.

This clonotype was recorded many times. The CDR3 reads CASSSPGGELFF. Written as DNA, the CDR3 is TGTGCCAGCAGCTCCCCAGGCGGGGAGCTGTTTTTT. This chain links TRBV5-5 with TRBJ2-2; D unclear. The V end was cut by 3 bases, the J end by 7 bases, with 7 bases between. The CDR3 has 12 amino acids. Germline V lookup: CDR1 SGHKS, CDR2 YYEKEE (reference sequence).

This clonotype was seen a handful of times. The chain couples TRBV6-5 to TRBJ2-7, with D possibly TRBD1 on 6 matching bases. Germline lookup yields CDR1 MNHEY and CDR2 SVGAGI. The CDR3 has 15 amino acids. The V gene lost 5 bases and the J gene lost 5 bases, with 19 bases spanning the gap. CDR3 DNA: TGTGCCAGCAGTCACCCCGGGACATCAATCGACGAGCAGTACTTC. Translation: CASSHPGTSIDEQYF.

V gene TRBV4-2 combines with J gene TRBJ2-7; 8 bases map to TRBD1. J gave up 2 bases and V 0 bases, and 9 bases lay outside the gene matches. This CDR3 comprises 17 residues. Germline CDR1 reads LGHNA; CDR2 reads YNFKEQ. The CDR3 bases are TGTGCCAGCAGCCAAGATGCCAGGGGGCGACTACCCTACGAGCAGTACTTC. Translating it yields CASSQDARGRLPYEQYF.

This clonotype was counted only a few times. With a much larger clone just one base away, this may be a read error. The J gene is TRBJ2-7, the V gene TRBV4-1; D remains unclear. From germline, CDR1 is MGHRA and CDR2 YSYEKL. CDR3 length: 14 amino acids. The chain's CDR3 is CASSQVLDSYERYF. CDR3 bases: TGCGCCAGCAGCCAAGTACTGGATTCCTACGAGCGGTACTTC.

The rearrangement links TRBV7-6 to TRBJ2-7; 7 positions match TRBD2. V lost 2 bases and J lost 2; bases outside the gene matches: 6. CDR1 is SGHVS, CDR2 FNYEAQ, per germline. CDR3 length equals 15 residues. CDR3 nucleotides: TGTGCCAGCAGCTTATTGGGCGGGAGCCCCTACGAGCAGTACTTC. Translating gives CASSLLGGSPYEQYF.

This clonotype was detected ten times or more. J is TRBJ1-2 and V is TRBV19, with a tentative D call TRBD1 (6 bases). The V gene lost 6 bases and the J gene lost 5 bases, with 16 bases spanning the gap. From germline, CDR1 is LNHDA and CDR2 SQIVND (reference sequence). This CDR3 is 14 amino acids long. CDR3 sequence: CASSVYRAEYGYTF. The DNA for the CDR3 is TGTGCCAGTAGCGTATACAGGGCTGAGTATGGCTACACCTTC.

This clonotype showed up many times. This chain uses TRBV20-1 with TRBJ2-1, with D possibly TRBD2 on 5 matching bases. The CDR3 extends over 13 amino acids. V was pared by 3 bases and J by 3 bases, with 9 bases between. CDR1 DFQATT and CDR2 SNEGSKA come from the germline V gene (reference sequence). The CDR3 region has the DNA TGCAGTGCTAGCGGAGGAAACTACAATGAGCAGTTCTTC. Translating it yields CSASGGNYNEQFF.

The genes are TRBV20-1 and TRBJ2-7, with TRBD2 identical over 9 bases. The CDR3 covers 14 residues. In germline, CDR1 is DFQATT, CDR2 SNEGSKA (reference sequence). The V and J ends lost 6 bases and 3 bases, in that order; junction bases with no gene match: 9. The CDR3 DNA follows: TGCAGTGCCCCTAGCCTAGCGGGGCACTACGAGCAGTACTTC. The encoded protein is CSAPSLAGHYEQYF.

This clonotype was recorded at least ten times. The chain joins TRBV7-6 to TRBJ2-2; D not certain. The CDR3 has 14 residues. V was trimmed by 2 bases and J by 0 bases, leaving 4 bases between them. Germline V gene lookup returns CDR1 SGHVS and CDR2 FNYEAQ. The CDR3 DNA sequence: TGTGCCAGCAGCTTAACACCGAACACCGGGGAGCTGTTTTTT. It encodes CASSLTPNTGELFF.